These 5 T cell receptor beta chains were sequenced from one sample in a study of cytomegalovirus exposure and HLA in healthy donors. PCR used 60 Vbeta primers and 13 Jbeta primers. Using immunoSEQ multiplex PCR, the repertoire was profiled, and TCRdb retains in-frame clones only, with some absent. The repertoire holds about 190,000 clones, with 70% to 90% as singletons. Source material: PBMCs. These receptors were collected from a male donor in good health and CMV-seronegative.

V gene TRBV5-8 combines with J gene TRBJ2-3, with D perhaps matching TRBD1 (5 bases). Trimming pared 4 bases from V and 2 bases from J, leaving 20 bases between. Germline V gene sequence: CDR1 SGHTS, CDR2 YDEGEE. The CDR3 totals 17 residues. CDR3 amino acids: CASSSTTQVGHTDTQYF. The CDR3 nucleotides read TGTGCCAGCAGCAGCACGACTCAAGTGGGGCACACAGATACGCAGTATTTT.

The chain is built from TRBV27 and TRBJ1-5; TRBD1 agrees at 9 bases. Germline trimming cut 6 bases from V and 6 bases from J; bases unmatched to any gene: 9. From germline, CDR1 is MNHEY and CDR2 SMNVEV (reference sequence). The CDR3 sequence is 15 residues long. CDR3 residues: CASRTGTGSSQPQHF. DNA of the CDR3: TGTGCCAGCAGAACCGGGACAGGGTCCTCTCAGCCCCAGCATTTT.

The chain has TRBV5-1 and TRBJ2-5; a possible D gene is TRBD2 (6 bases). Trimming left V 9 bases short and J 1 base short, with 10 bases between. The CDR3 is 12 amino acids. The germline V gene encodes CDR1 SGHRS and CDR2 YFSETQ. CDR3 amino acids: CATRGSQETQYF. The CDR3 DNA is TGCGCCACCCGGGGGAGCCAAGAGACCCAGTACTTC.

This clone was detected a few times. The chain has TRBV6-1 and TRBJ1-2; TRBD1 is a possible D gene (6 bases). The germline V gene has CDR1 MNHNS and CDR2 SASEGT. V lost 4 bases, J lost 8 bases, and 17 bases lay in between. This CDR3 comprises 14 residues. The CDR3 loop is CASSVDSQSRGYTF. CDR3 DNA: TGTGCCAGCAGTGTGGACAGTCAGTCGCGAGGCTACACCTTC.

This clone was picked up a small number of times. This sequence joins TRBV5-8 and TRBJ2-1; no firm D call. V gave up 2 bases and J gave up 0 bases, with 6 bases separating them. From germline, CDR1 is SGHTS and CDR2 YDEGEE. The CDR3 contains 14 residues. In nucleotides, the CDR3 is TGTGCCAGCAGCTTAGGCGGCTCCTACAATGAGCAGTTCTTC. It codes for CASSLGGSYNEQFF.